This is a list of T cell receptor beta chains from one sample in a study of shared clonotypes between healthy human individuals. Profiling relied on immunoSEQ multiplex PCR, and the TCRdb table lists in-frame clones only, not all of them. Among about 480,000 clones, 79% were seen once, and the ten largest hold over 10%. The specimen was PBMCs. The receptors were sampled from a woman aged 40 to 50 in good health. Some clones in this sample may be carry-over from other donors' samples. The CDR3 runs from the conserved cysteine through the conserved F or W. The order of the fields is J gene, clone size, V gene, D gene, CDR3 protein, CDR3 DNA. A D gene is named only where the DNA matches it firmly. Size is omitted from some rows. Given values are once, few, many or a class for expanded clones.

J gene: TRBJ2-1; clone size: NA; V gene: TRBV7-9; D gene: NA; CDR3 protein: CASSLGGMFGNEQFF; CDR3 DNA: TGTGCCAGCAGCTTGGGTGGGATGTTCGGCAATGAGCAGTTCTTC
J gene: TRBJ2-7; clone size: NA; V gene: TRBV7-9; D gene: NA; CDR3 protein: CASSPMYREQYF; CDR3 DNA: TGTGCCAGCAGCCCTATGTATAGGGAGCAGTACTTC
J gene: TRBJ1-6; clone size: NA; V gene: TRBV29-1; D gene: TRBD1; CDR3 protein: CSARDRTNSPLHF; CDR3 DNA: TGCAGCGCCAGGGACAGGACCAATTCACCCCTCCACTTT
J gene: TRBJ2-2; clone size: NA; V gene: TRBV9; D gene: NA; CDR3 protein: CASSVQGTRGNTGELFF; CDR3 DNA: TGTGCCAGCAGCGTACAGGGTACTAGGGGTAACACCGGGGAGCTGTTTTTT
J gene: TRBJ2-1; clone size: NA; V gene: TRBV28; D gene: TRBD2; CDR3 protein: CASTPSLAGYNEQFF; CDR3 DNA: TGTGCCAGCACCCCCTCCCTAGCGGGGTACAATGAGCAGTTCTTC
J gene: TRBJ1-1; clone size: NA; V gene: TRBV5-4; D gene: NA; CDR3 protein: CASSLGLLGGLVMNTEAFF; CDR3 DNA: TGTGCCAGCAGCTTGGGCTTGTTGGGGGGCTTAGTTATGAACACTGAAGCTTTCTTT
J gene: TRBJ1-1; clone size: NA; V gene: TRBV28; D gene: NA; CDR3 protein: CAGSSGRTEAFF; CDR3 DNA: TGTGCCGGCAGTTCAGGAAGGACTGAAGCTTTCTTT
J gene: TRBJ2-5; clone size: once; V gene: TRBV27; D gene: NA; CDR3 protein: CASSKNQGVAETQYF; CDR3 DNA: TGTGCCAGCAGTAAGAACCAAGGTGTTGCGGAGACCCAGTACTTC
J gene: TRBJ2-2; clone size: NA; V gene: TRBV7-9; D gene: TRBD2; CDR3 protein: CASIRTSGRGTGELFF; CDR3 DNA: TGTGCCAGCATAAGGACTAGCGGGAGAGGGACCGGGGAGCTGTTTTTT
J gene: TRBJ1-1; clone size: few; V gene: TRBV14; D gene: NA; CDR3 protein: CASSQSRNTEAFF; CDR3 DNA: TGTGCCAGCAGCCAATCTCGTAACACTGAAGCTTTCTTT
J gene: TRBJ2-7; clone size: NA; V gene: TRBV4-1; D gene: NA; CDR3 protein: CASSHPPDGTYEQYF; CDR3 DNA: TGCGCCAGCAGCCACCCCCCGGACGGCACCTACGAGCAGTACTTC
J gene: TRBJ2-4; clone size: NA; V gene: TRBV5-1; D gene: NA; CDR3 protein: CASSLTSGTTPGIQYF; CDR3 DNA: TGCGCCAGCAGCTTGACCTCCGGGACAACCCCCGGCATTCAGTACTTC
J gene: TRBJ1-6; clone size: NA; V gene: TRBV5-1; D gene: TRBD1; CDR3 protein: CASSPRTGGNSPLHF; CDR3 DNA: TGCGCCAGCAGCCCTCGGACAGGAGGCAATTCACCCCTCCACTTT
J gene: TRBJ2-2; clone size: NA; V gene: TRBV28; D gene: NA; CDR3 protein: CASSLRGFRGELFF; CDR3 DNA: TGTGCCAGCAGTTTAAGGGGGTTCCGGGGGGAGCTGTTTTTT
J gene: TRBJ2-7; clone size: NA; V gene: TRBV5-6; D gene: NA; CDR3 protein: CASSNPGHDYEQYF; CDR3 DNA: TGTGCCAGCAGCAACCCGGGACACGACTACGAGCAGTACTTC
J gene: TRBJ2-7; clone size: NA; V gene: TRBV4-1; D gene: NA; CDR3 protein: CASSPPGHRSSYEQYF; CDR3 DNA: TGCGCCAGCAGCCCCCCGGGACACCGGAGCTCCTACGAGCAGTACTTC
J gene: TRBJ1-2; clone size: NA; V gene: TRBV6-5; D gene: NA; CDR3 protein: CASSSPGLGSNYGYTF; CDR3 DNA: TGTGCCAGCAGTTCTCCCGGGCTGGGGTCTAACTATGGCTACACCTTC
J gene: TRBJ2-7; clone size: NA; V gene: TRBV5-6; D gene: NA; CDR3 protein: CASSWSGRSYEQYF; CDR3 DNA: TGTGCCAGCAGCTGGAGCGGGCGATCCTACGAGCAGTACTTC
J gene: TRBJ2-7; clone size: NA; V gene: TRBV6-4; D gene: NA; CDR3 protein: CASSDSAGASDEQYF; CDR3 DNA: TGTGCCAGCAGTGACTCGGCCGGGGCCAGTGACGAGCAGTACTTC
J gene: TRBJ2-1; clone size: NA; V gene: TRBV6-6; D gene: TRBD2; CDR3 protein: CASKVAGDSYNEQFF; CDR3 DNA: TGTGCCAGCAAAGTAGCGGGAGACTCTTACAATGAGCAGTTCTTC
J gene: TRBJ2-3; clone size: NA; V gene: TRBV5-4; D gene: NA; CDR3 protein: CASSEEWSTDTQYF; CDR3 DNA: TGTGCCAGCAGCGAAGAGTGGTCGACAGATACGCAGTATTTT
J gene: TRBJ1-3; clone size: NA; V gene: TRBV7-6; D gene: NA; CDR3 protein: CASSLVVGTAGNTIYF; CDR3 DNA: TGTGCCAGCAGCTTAGTAGTAGGGACCGCTGGAAACACCATATATTTT
J gene: TRBJ1-4; clone size: NA; V gene: TRBV30; D gene: TRBD1; CDR3 protein: CAWSADRVGTNEKLFF; CDR3 DNA: TGTGCCTGGAGTGCTGACAGGGTAGGAACTAATGAAAAACTGTTTTTT
J gene: TRBJ2-1; clone size: NA; V gene: TRBV6-1; D gene: TRBD2; CDR3 protein: CASSSTSGSEQFF; CDR3 DNA: TGTGCCAGCAGTTCGACTAGCGGGTCGGAGCAGTTCTTC
J gene: TRBJ1-4; clone size: NA; V gene: TRBV19; D gene: NA; CDR3 protein: CASRNPGDTDEKLFF; CDR3 DNA: TGTGCCAGTAGAAACCCAGGGGATACTGATGAAAAACTGTTTTTT
J gene: TRBJ2-2; clone size: NA; V gene: TRBV11-2; D gene: TRBD2; CDR3 protein: CASSYGTSFITGELFF; CDR3 DNA: TGTGCCAGCAGCTACGGGACTAGCTTTATCACCGGGGAGCTGTTTTTT
J gene: TRBJ2-6; clone size: NA; V gene: TRBV5-1; D gene: NA; CDR3 protein: CASSQGTGANVLTF; CDR3 DNA: TGCGCCAGCAGTCAGGGAACTGGGGCCAACGTCCTGACTTTC
J gene: TRBJ2-7; clone size: NA; V gene: TRBV4-3; D gene: NA; CDR3 protein: CASSLRWSGYEQYF; CDR3 DNA: TGCGCCAGCAGCCTGAGGTGGAGTGGATACGAGCAGTACTTC
J gene: TRBJ2-3; clone size: NA; V gene: TRBV29-1; D gene: NA; CDR3 protein: CSVGPDTQYF; CDR3 DNA: TGCAGCGTTGGTCCAGATACGCAGTATTTT
J gene: TRBJ1-1; clone size: NA; V gene: TRBV2; D gene: NA; CDR3 protein: CASSPGVNTEAFF; CDR3 DNA: TGTGCCAGCAGTCCCGGGGTGAACACTGAAGCTTTCTTT
J gene: TRBJ2-5; clone size: NA; V gene: TRBV6-1; D gene: NA; CDR3 protein: CATESSGKETQYF; CDR3 DNA: TGTGCCACCGAATCCTCAGGGAAAGAGACCCAGTACTTC
J gene: TRBJ2-1; clone size: once; V gene: TRBV5-1; D gene: NA; CDR3 protein: CASTPRTSKDNEQFF; CDR3 DNA: TGCGCCAGCACCCCCCGCACCTCCAAAGACAATGAGCAGTTCTTC